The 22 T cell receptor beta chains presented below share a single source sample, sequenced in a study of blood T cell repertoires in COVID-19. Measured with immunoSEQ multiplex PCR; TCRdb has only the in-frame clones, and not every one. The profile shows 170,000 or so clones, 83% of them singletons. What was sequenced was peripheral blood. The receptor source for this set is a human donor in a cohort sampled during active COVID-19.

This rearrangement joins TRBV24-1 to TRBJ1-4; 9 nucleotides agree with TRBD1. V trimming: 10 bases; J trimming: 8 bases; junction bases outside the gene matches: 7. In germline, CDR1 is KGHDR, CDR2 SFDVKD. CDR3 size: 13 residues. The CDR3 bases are TGTGCCACAAGGGACAGGGTAGGGGAAAAACTGTTTTTT. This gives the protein CATRDRVGEKLFF.

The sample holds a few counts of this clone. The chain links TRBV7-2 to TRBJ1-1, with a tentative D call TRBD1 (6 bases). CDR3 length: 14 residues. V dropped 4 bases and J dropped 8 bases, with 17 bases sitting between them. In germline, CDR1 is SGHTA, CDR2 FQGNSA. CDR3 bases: TGTGCCAGCAGCTCCAGGGGCCAGCCCCTCGAAGCTTTCTTT. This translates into CASSSRGQPLEAFF.

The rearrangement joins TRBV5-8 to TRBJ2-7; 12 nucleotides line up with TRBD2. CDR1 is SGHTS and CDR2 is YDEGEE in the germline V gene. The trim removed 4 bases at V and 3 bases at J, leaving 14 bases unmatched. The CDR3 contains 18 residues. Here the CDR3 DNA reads TGTGCCAGCAGCCGAACATCTCTACTAGCGGGAGGCCTCTACGAGCAGTACTTC. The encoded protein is CASSRTSLLAGGLYEQYF.

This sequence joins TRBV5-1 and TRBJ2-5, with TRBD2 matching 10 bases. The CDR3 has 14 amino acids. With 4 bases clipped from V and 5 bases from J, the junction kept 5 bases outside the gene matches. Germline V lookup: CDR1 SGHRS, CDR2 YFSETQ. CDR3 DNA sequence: TGCGCCAGCAGCCTACTAGCGGGAAAGGAGACCCAGTACTTC. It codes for CASSLLAGKETQYF.

The CDR3 nucleotides read TGTGCCAGCAGCCAAGAATTCCGTACGAGCTATGGCTACACCTTC. The encoded protein is CASSQEFRTSYGYTF. The rearrangement links TRBV3-1 (or the pseudogene TRBV3-2) to TRBJ1-2, with D unclear. The germline gives CDR1 LGHDT, CDR2 YNNKEL (reference sequence). V shed 0 bases and J shed 4 bases, with 12 bases lying between them. This CDR3 is 15 amino acids long.

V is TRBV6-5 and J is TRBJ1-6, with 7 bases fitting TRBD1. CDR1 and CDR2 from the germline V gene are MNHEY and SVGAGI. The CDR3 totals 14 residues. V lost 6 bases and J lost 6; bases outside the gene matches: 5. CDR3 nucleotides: TGTGCCAGCAGGTCGGGACAGATTAATTCACCCCTCCACTTT. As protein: CASRSGQINSPLHF.

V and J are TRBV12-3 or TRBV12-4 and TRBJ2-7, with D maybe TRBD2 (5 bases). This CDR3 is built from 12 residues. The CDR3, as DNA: TGTGCCAGCAGTTCCCTTTCACGGGGTCTTTCTGTC. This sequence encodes CASSSLSRGLSV.

The DNA for the CDR3 is TGTGCCAGCAGTTATAGACAGAACAACTATGGCTACACCTTC. This translates into CASSYRQNNYGYTF. The chain combines TRBV6-5 with TRBJ1-2, with TRBD1 as a possible D gene (5 bases). CDR1 MNHEY and CDR2 SVGAGI come from the germline V gene. V dropped 3 bases and J dropped 2 bases, with 10 bases sitting between them. This CDR3 has 14 residues.

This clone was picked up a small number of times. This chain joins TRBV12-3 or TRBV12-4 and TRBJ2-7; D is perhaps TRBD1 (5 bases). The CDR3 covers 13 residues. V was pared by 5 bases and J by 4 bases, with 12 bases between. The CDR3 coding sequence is TGTGCCAGCAGTGCTATCCAGGGTTACGAGCAGTACTTC. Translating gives CASSAIQGYEQYF.

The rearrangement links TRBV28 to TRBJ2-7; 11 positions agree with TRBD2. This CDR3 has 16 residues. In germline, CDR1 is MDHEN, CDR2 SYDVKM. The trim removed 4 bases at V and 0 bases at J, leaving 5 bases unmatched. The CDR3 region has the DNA TGTGCCAGCAGTTCACCTGGACTAGCGGGCTCCTACGAGCAGTACTTC. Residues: CASSSPGLAGSYEQYF.

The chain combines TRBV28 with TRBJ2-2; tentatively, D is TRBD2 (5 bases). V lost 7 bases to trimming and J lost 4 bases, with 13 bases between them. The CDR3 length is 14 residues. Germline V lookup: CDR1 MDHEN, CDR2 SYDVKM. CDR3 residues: CASIKRKITGELFF. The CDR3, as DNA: TGTGCCAGCATAAAGCGGAAGATCACCGGGGAGCTGTTTTTT.

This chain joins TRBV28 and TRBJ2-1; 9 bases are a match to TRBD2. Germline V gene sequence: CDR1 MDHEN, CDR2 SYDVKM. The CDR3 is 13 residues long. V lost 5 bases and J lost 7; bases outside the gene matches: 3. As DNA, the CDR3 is TGTGCCAGCAGTCCGCGGGGGGGAAATGAGCAGTTCTTC. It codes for CASSPRGGNEQFF.

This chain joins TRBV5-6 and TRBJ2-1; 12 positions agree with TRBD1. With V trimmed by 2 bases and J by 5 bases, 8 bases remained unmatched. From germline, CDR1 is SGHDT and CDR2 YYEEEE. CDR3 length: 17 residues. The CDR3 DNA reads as TGTGCCAGCAGCTTAGTCCGCGGGACAGGGGGCCACAATGAGCAGTTCTTC. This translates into CASSLVRGTGGHNEQFF.

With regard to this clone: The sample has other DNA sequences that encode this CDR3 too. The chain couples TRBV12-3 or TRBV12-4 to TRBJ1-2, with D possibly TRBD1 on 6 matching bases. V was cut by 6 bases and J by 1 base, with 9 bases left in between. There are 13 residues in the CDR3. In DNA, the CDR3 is TGTGCCAGCAGCCTGGACAGTAACTATGGCTACACCTTC. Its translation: CASSLDSNYGYTF.

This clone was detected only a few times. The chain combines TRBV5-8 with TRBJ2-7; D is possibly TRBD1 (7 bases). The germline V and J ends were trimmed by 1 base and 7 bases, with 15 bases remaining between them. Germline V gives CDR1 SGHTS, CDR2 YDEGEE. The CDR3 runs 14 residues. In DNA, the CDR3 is TGTGCCAGCAGCTTGTGGGGCCAGGGGGGAGAGCAGTACTTC. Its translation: CASSLWGQGGEQYF.

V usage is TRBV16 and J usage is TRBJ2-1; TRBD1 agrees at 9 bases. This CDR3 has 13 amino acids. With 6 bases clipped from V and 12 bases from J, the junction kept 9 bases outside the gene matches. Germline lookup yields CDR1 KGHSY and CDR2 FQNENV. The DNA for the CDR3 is TGTGCCAGCAGTCTCTCGACAGGGGGTGGGCAGTTCTTC. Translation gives CASSLSTGGGQFF.

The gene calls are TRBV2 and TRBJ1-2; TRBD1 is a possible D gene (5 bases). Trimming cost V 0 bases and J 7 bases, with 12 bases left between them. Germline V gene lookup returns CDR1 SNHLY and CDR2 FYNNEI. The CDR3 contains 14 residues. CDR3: CASSEAIGAGGYTF. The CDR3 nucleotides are TGTGCCAGCAGTGAAGCAATAGGGGCAGGTGGCTACACCTTC.

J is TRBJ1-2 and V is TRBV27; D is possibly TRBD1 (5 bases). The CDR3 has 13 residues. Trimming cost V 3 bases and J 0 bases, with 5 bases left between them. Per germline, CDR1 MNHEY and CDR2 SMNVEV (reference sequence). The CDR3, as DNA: TGTGCCAGCAGTTTGACAGCTAACTATGGCTACACCTTC. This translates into CASSLTANYGYTF.

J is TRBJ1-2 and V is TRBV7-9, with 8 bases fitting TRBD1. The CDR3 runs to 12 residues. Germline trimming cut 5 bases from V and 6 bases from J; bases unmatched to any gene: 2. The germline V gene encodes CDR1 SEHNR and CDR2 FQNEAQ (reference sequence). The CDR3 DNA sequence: TGTGCCAGCAGCCAGGACAGGGATGGCTACACCTTC. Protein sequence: CASSQDRDGYTF.

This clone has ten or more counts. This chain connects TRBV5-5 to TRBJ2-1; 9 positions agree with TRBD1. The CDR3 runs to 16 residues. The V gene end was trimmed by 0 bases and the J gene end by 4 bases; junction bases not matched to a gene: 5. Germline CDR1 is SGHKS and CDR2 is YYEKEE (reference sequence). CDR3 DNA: TGTGCCAGCAGCTTGGCTAGGACAGGGGTTTACAATGAGCAGTTCTTC. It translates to CASSLARTGVYNEQFF.

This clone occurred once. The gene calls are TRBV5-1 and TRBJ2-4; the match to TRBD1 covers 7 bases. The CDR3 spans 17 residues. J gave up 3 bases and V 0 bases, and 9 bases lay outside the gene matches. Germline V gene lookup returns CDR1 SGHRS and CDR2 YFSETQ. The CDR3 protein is CASSLGHLTGIKNIQYF. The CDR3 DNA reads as TGCGCCAGCAGCTTGGGCCATCTGACAGGGATCAAAAACATTCAGTACTTC.

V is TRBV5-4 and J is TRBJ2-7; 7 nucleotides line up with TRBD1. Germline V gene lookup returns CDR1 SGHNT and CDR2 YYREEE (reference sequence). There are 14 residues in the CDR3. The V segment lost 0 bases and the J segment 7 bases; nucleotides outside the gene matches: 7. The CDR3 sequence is CASSLGQGVREQYF. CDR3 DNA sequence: TGTGCCAGCAGCTTGGGGCAGGGGGTGAGGGAGCAGTACTTC. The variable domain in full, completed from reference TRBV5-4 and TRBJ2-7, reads ETGVTQSPTHLIKTRGQQVTLRCSSQSGHNTVSWYQQALGQGPQFIFQYYREEENGRGNFPPRFSGLQFPNYSSELNVNALELDDSALYLCASSLGQGVREQYFGPGTRLTVT.